Each of the 18 T cell receptor beta chains below was sequenced from the same sample in a study of early T cells in non-severe SARS-CoV-2 infection. Each CDR3 protein is one row after TCRdb ran MiXCR on the 5' RACE reads. The data show tens of thousands of distinct CDR3 sequences, about 5% seen once. Sample: whole blood. Receptors were obtained from an adult who was a healthcare worker with PCR-confirmed SARS-CoV-2 infection or an uninfected control (not recorded which).

The chain combines TRBV27 with TRBJ2-2; TRBD1 or TRBD2 may be the D gene (5 bases each). The length of the CDR3 is 13 residues. CDR1 MNHEY and CDR2 SMNVEV come from the germline V gene (reference sequence). V was cut by 2 bases and J by 4 bases, with 5 bases left in between. CDR3 region: CASSLGGTGELFF. The DNA for the CDR3 is TGTGCCAGCAGTTTAGGGGGCACCGGGGAGCTGTTTTTT.

This clonotype has ten or more counts. The chain couples TRBV20-1 to TRBJ2-3; the D gene could be TRBD1 or TRBD2 (5 bases each). Germline V CDR1 and CDR2: DFQATT, SNEGSKA (reference sequence). Deletions cut 5 bases from V and 2 bases from J, with 17 bases between. This CDR3 region has 15 residues. CDR3 in DNA: TGCAGTGCTCCGGACGGGACCACAATCACAGATACGCAGTATTTT. As protein: CSAPDGTTITDTQYF.

The chain joins TRBV5-4 to TRBJ1-3; 7 bases are a match to TRBD1. Germline V gene data show CDR1 as SGHNT and CDR2 as YYREEE (reference sequence). The CDR3 runs to 16 residues. J gave up 2 bases and V 0 bases, and 5 bases lay outside the gene matches. The CDR3 loop reads CASSLGNRGTGNTIYF. The CDR3 coding sequence is TGTGCCAGCAGCTTGGGTAACAGGGGAACTGGAAACACCATATATTTT.

There are many counts of this clonotype. The chain is built from TRBV5-1 and TRBJ2-2; maybe TRBD1 (6 bases). Trimming removed 5 bases from V and 5 bases from J, with 13 bases in between. CDR3 length: 14 amino acids. The germline V gene has CDR1 SGHRS and CDR2 YFSETQ. The CDR3 loop is CASRGDNPTGELFF. The CDR3 DNA is TGCGCCAGCAGGGGGGACAACCCAACCGGGGAGCTGTTTTTT.

This clonotype was found a few times. The J gene is TRBJ2-3, the V gene TRBV7-8; TRBD2 aligns across 8 bases. Germline V gene data show CDR1 as SGHVS and CDR2 as FQNEAQ. The CDR3 has 15 residues. V shed 4 bases and J 3 bases; nucleotides not matched to a gene: 6. Here the CDR3 reads CASSSAGVRTDTQYF. CDR3 nucleotides: TGTGCCAGCAGCTCAGCGGGAGTACGGACAGATACGCAGTATTTT.

The V call is TRBV12-3 or TRBV12-4, the J call TRBJ2-1, with a weak D call TRBD2 (5 bases). The CDR3 runs 16 residues. V lost 6 bases and J 2 bases, leaving 17 bases between the germline ends. CDR3 in DNA: TGTGCCAGCAGCCCTGGACTCCGGGTCCCCTACAATGAGCAGTTCTTC. Protein sequence: CASSPGLRVPYNEQFF.

This clonotype was observed at least ten times. The chain couples TRBV7-2 to TRBJ2-2; 8 nucleotides line up with TRBD1. The length of the CDR3 is 18 residues. The trim removed 3 bases at V and 6 bases at J, leaving 15 bases unmatched. Germline assignment: CDR1 SGHTA and CDR2 FQGNSA. CDR3: CASSLTPDRAFRAGELFF. Here the CDR3 DNA reads TGTGCCAGCAGCTTGACCCCGGACAGGGCGTTTCGGGCCGGGGAGCTGTTTTTT.

This clonotype was seen only a few times. The rearrangement uses TRBV28 and TRBJ2-5; D call uncertain. Trimming shortened V by 2 bases and J by 7 bases, and 11 bases separated the two germline ends. The CDR3 contains 13 residues. Per the germline V gene, CDR1 is MDHEN and CDR2 is SYDVKM. CDR3 DNA: TGTGCCAGCAGTTTAAACTCCCCAGGGACCCAGTACTTC. It yields the protein CASSLNSPGTQYF.

V and J are TRBV7-3 and TRBJ2-2; D uncertain. With 3 bases removed from V and 0 bases from J, the gap between germline ends came to 8 bases. This CDR3 region has 15 residues. CDR1 SGHTA and CDR2 FQGTGA come from the germline V gene. The chain's CDR3 is CASSLSSANTGELFF. DNA of the CDR3: TGTGCCAGCAGCTTGTCTTCGGCGAACACCGGGGAGCTGTTTTTT.

The chain joins TRBV9 to TRBJ2-7; TRBD1 might be the D (6 bases). The CDR3 is 14 residues long. Trimming took 0 bases from V and 0 from J, leaving 7 bases between them. Germline V lookup: CDR1 SGDLS, CDR2 YYNGEE. CDR3 bases: TGTGCCAGCAGCGTAGGGGGGCCCTCCTACGAGCAGTACTTC. Translating gives CASSVGGPSYEQYF.

The chain has TRBV28 and TRBJ2-3, with 8 bases fitting TRBD2. Germline trimming cut 5 bases from V and 0 bases from J; bases unmatched to any gene: 4. Germline CDR1 is MDHEN and CDR2 is SYDVKM. The CDR3 length is 15 residues. This CDR3 is CASSRLAKSTDTQYF. In DNA, the CDR3 is TGTGCCAGCAGTCGACTAGCGAAGAGCACAGATACGCAGTATTTT.

The rearrangement joins TRBV5-1 to TRBJ1-2, with D maybe TRBD1 (5 bases). V shed 4 bases and J shed 2 bases, with 18 bases lying between them. The CDR3 has 16 amino acids. Germline values: CDR1 SGHRS, CDR2 YFSETQ. The CDR3 region has the DNA TGCGCCAGCAGCGTCGGAGGGAGTGCAGGGAACTATGGCTACACCTTC. It codes for CASSVGGSAGNYGYTF.

This clonotype was counted ten times or more. The chain joins TRBV7-2 to TRBJ1-3, with D hard to call. Trimming removed 0 bases at V and 0 bases at J, with 9 bases between. From germline, CDR1 is SGHTA and CDR2 FQGNSA. CDR3 size: 16 residues. This chain's CDR3 is CASSLALSSSGNTIYF. The CDR3 coding sequence is TGTGCCAGCAGCTTAGCGCTGTCGTCCTCTGGAAACACCATATATTTT.

At least ten counts were recorded for this clonotype. The chain uses TRBV20-1 and TRBJ2-1, with D perhaps matching TRBD2 (6 bases). The CDR3 is 15 residues long. The V gene lost 0 bases and the J gene lost 7 bases, with 16 bases spanning the gap. Germline V gene data show CDR1 as DFQATT and CDR2 as SNEGSKA (reference sequence). CDR3 in DNA: TGCAGTGCTAGAGATGGGGGGAGTTCCCGGAATGAGCAGTTCTTC. This encodes CSARDGGSSRNEQFF.

This clonotype was seen many times. CDR3 nucleotides: TGTGCCAGTAGTGCTCTAGCGGGAGGCCTCTATGAGCAGTTCTTC. This translates into CASSALAGGLYEQFF. The chain is built from TRBV19 and TRBJ2-1; 11 bases align to TRBD2. The CDR3 is 15 amino acids. Germline V lookup: CDR1 LNHDA, CDR2 SQIVND (reference sequence). V shed 5 bases and J 8 bases; nucleotides not matched to a gene: 8.

Ten or more counts support this clonotype. The rearrangement joins TRBV29-1 to TRBJ1-1, with D possibly being TRBD1 (5 bases). Germline V CDR1 and CDR2: SQVTM, ANQGSEA. The CDR3 spans 13 residues. Trimming took off 4 bases at V and 0 bases at J, with 9 bases between the two ends. CDR3 in amino acids: CSVAGQLNTEAFF. The CDR3, as DNA: TGCAGCGTTGCCGGACAACTGAACACTGAAGCTTTCTTT.

This clonotype has a handful of counts. The chain has TRBV10-1 and TRBJ2-7, with a tentative D call TRBD1 (6 bases). Trimming cost V 5 bases and J 5 bases, with 19 bases left between them. The germline V gene has CDR1 WNHNN and CDR2 SYGVQD (reference sequence). The CDR3 runs to 15 residues. CDR3 DNA sequence: TGCGCCAGCAGTTTGGACAGCCTCGACCTGGACGAGCAGTACTTC. Translated, it gives CASSLDSLDLDEQYF.

This clonotype was picked up a small number of times. The CDR3: CATSRDVGTGGYEQYF. CDR3 DNA: TGTGCCACCAGCAGAGATGTCGGGACAGGGGGCTACGAGCAGTACTTC. V gene TRBV15 combines with J gene TRBJ2-7; 11 bases fit TRBD1. J lost 3 bases, V lost 0 bases, and 4 bases had no gene match. The CDR3 is made up of 16 amino acids. Germline CDR1 is LNHNV and CDR2 is YYDKDF (reference sequence).